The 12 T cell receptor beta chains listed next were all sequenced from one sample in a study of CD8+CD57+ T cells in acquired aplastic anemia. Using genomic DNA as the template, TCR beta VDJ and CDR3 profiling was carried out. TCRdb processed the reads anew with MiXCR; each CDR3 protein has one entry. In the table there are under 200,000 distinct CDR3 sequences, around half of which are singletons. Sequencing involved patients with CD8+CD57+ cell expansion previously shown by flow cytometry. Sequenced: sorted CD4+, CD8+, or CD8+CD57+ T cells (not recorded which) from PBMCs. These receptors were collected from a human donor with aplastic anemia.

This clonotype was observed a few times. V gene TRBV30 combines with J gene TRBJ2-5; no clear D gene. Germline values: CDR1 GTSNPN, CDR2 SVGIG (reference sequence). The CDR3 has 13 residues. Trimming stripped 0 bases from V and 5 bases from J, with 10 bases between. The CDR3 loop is CAWSVLVGETQYF. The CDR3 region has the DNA TGTGCCTGGAGTGTACTTGTGGGGGAGACCCAGTACTTC.

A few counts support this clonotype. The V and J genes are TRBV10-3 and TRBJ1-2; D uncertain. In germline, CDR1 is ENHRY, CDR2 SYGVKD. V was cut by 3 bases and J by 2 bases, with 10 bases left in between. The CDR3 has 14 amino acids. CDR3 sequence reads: CAISDMGGNYGYTF. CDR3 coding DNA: TGTGCCATCAGTGACATGGGCGGGAACTATGGCTACACCTTC.

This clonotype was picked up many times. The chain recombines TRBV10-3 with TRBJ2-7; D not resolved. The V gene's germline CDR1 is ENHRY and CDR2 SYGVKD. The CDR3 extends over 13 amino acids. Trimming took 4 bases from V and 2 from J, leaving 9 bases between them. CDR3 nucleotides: TGTGCCATCAGTGTTGCGGAAACCTACGAGCAGTACTTC. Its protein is CAISVAETYEQYF.

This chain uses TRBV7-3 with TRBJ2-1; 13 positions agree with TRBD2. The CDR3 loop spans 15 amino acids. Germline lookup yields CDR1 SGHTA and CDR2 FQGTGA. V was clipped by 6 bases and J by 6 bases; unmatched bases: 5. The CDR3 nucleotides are TGTGCCAGCAGTCCGGGACTAGCGGGAATCAATGAGCAGTTCTTC. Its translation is CASSPGLAGINEQFF.

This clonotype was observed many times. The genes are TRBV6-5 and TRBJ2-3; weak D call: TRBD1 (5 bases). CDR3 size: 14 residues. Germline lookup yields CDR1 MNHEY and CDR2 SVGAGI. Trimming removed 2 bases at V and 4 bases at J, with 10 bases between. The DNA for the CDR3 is TGTGCCAGCAGTTACGCTTGGGGCCCAGATACGCAGTATTTT. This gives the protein CASSYAWGPDTQYF.

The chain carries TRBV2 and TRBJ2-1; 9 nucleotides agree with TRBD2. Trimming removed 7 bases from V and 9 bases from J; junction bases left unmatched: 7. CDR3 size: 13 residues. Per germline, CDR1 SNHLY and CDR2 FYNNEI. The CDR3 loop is CASNSGSWGEQFF. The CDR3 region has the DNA TGTGCCAGCAATAGCGGGAGTTGGGGTGAGCAGTTCTTC.

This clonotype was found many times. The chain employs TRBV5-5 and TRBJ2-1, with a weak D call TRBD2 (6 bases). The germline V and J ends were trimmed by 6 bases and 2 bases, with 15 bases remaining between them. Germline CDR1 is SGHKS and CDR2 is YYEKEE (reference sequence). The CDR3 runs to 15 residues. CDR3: CASTLTSNTYNEQFF. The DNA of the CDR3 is TGTGCCAGCACGCTAACTAGCAACACCTACAATGAGCAGTTCTTC.

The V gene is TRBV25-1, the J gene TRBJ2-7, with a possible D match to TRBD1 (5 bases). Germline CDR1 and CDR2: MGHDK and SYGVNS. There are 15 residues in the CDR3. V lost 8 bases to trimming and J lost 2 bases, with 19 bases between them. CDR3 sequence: CASGGRVAFAYEQYF. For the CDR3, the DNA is TGTGCCAGCGGTGGCAGGGTTGCCTTCGCCTACGAGCAGTACTTC.

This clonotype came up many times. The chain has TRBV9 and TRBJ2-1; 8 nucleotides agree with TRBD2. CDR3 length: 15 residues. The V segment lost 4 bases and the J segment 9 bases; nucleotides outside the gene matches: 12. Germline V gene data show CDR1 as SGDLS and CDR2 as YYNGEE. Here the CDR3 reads CASSPGGVTVAEQFF. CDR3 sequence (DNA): TGTGCCAGCAGCCCCGGGGGGGTGACAGTTGCTGAGCAGTTCTTC.

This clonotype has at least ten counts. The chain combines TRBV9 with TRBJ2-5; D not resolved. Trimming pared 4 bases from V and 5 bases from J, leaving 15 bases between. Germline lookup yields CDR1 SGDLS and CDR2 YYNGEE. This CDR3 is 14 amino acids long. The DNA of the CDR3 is TGTGCCAGCAGCCCTTTCCTTAGTAGGGAGACCCAGTACTTC. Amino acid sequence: CASSPFLSRETQYF. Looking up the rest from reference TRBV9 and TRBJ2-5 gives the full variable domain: DSGVTQTPKHLITATGQRVTLRCSPRSGDLSVYWYQQSLDQGLQFLIQYYNGEERAKGNILERFSAQQFPDLHSELNLSSLELGDSALYFCASSPFLSRETQYFGPGTRLLVL.

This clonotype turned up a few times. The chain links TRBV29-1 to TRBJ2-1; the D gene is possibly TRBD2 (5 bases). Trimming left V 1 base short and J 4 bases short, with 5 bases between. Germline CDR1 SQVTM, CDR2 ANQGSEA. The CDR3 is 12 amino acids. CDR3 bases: TGCAGCGTTGAAGCGGGATACAATGAGCAGTTCTTC. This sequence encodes CSVEAGYNEQFF.

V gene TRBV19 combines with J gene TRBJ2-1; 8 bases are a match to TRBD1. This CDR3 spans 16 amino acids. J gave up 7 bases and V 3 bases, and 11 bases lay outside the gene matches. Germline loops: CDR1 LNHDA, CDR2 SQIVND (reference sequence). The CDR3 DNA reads TGTGCCAGTAGTATGCTCGATCGGACAGGGAGTAATGAGCAGTTCTTC. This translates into CASSMLDRTGSNEQFF.